This T cell receptor (beta chain) was retrieved from a study of sequential checkpoint blockade in melanoma. Assay used: immunoSEQ multiplex PCR; TCRdb lists only in-frame clones, some missing. The sample lists a few thousand clones, less than 20% seen once, with 15% to 20% in the top ten. V lost 6 bases, J lost 5 bases, and 16 bases lay in between. This CDR3 contains 14 residues. In germline, CDR1 is SGHNT, CDR2 YENEEA. The study's findings and limits: Clinical benefit was about 30 times likelier when tumor T-cell fraction and clonality increased.

Treatment specified: randomized to nivolumab then ipilimumab (arm A) or the reverse (arm B). Patients had received no earlier DNA-damaging chemotherapy. This clone was seen many times. Its antigen is still unknown. This chain uses TRBV11-3 with TRBJ1-2, with unresolved D. Here the sequenced sample was tumor tissue (inferred from file names), taken from a patient given nivolumab and ipilimumab in sequence. The TCR originated in a human donor with melanoma. The DNA for the CDR3 is TGTGCCAGCAGTAACGCGGGAATTTGGTATGGCTACACCTTC. Translation: CASSNAGIWYGYTF.